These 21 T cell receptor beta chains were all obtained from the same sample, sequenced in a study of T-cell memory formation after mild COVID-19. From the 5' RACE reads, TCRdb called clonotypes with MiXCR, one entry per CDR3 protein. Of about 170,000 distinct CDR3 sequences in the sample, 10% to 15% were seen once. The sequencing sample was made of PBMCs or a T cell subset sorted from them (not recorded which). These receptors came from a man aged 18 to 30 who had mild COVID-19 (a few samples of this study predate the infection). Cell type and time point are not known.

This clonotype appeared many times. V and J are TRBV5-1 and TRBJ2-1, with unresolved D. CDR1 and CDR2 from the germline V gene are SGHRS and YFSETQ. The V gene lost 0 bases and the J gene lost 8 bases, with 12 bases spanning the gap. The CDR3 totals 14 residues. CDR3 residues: CASSLDPPAYEQFF. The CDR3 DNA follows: TGCGCCAGCAGCTTGGACCCCCCTGCCTATGAGCAGTTCTTC.

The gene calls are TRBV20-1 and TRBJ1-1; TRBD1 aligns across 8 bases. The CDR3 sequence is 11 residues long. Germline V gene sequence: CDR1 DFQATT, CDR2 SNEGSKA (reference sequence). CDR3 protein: CSRTGGTEAFF. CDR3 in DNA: TGCAGCCGCACAGGGGGCACTGAAGCTTTCTTT.

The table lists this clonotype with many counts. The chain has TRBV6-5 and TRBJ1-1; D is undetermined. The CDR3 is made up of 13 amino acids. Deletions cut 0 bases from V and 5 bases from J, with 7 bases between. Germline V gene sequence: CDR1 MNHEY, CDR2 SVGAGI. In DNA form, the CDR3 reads TGTGCCAGCAGTTACTCGGCTGGGACTGAAGCTTTCTTT. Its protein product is CASSYSAGTEAFF.

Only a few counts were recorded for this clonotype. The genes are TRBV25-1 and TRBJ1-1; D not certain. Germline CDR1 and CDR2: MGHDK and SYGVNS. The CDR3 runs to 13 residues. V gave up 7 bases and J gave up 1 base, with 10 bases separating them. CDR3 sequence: CASTPGSNTEAFF. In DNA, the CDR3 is TGTGCCAGCACCCCGGGATCGAACACTGAAGCTTTCTTT.

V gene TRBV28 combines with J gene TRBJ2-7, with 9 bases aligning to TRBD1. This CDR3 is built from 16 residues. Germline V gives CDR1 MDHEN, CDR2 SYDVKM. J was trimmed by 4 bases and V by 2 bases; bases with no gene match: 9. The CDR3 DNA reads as TGTGCCAGCAGTTTAGCCCCCGGACAGGGGCTTTACGAGCAGTACGTC. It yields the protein CASSLAPGQGLYEQYV.

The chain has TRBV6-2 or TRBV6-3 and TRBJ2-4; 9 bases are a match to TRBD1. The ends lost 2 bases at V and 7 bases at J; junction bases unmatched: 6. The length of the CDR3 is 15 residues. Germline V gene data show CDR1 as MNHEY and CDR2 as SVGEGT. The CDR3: CASSYPETGGNIQYF. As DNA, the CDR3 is TGTGCCAGCAGTTACCCCGAGACAGGGGGGAACATTCAGTACTTC.

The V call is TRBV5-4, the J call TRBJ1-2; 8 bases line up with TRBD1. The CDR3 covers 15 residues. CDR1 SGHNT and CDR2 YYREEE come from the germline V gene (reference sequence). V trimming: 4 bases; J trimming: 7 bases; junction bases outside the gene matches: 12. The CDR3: CASSPGTGSSGGYTF. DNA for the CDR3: TGTGCCAGCAGCCCCGGGACAGGATCCTCCGGTGGCTACACCTTC.

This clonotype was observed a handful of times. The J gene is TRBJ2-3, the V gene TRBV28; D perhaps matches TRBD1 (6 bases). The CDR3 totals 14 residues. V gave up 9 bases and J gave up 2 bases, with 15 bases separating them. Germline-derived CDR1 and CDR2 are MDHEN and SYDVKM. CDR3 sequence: CASILTGYTDTQYF. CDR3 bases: TGTGCCAGTATACTGACAGGTTACACAGATACGCAGTATTTT.

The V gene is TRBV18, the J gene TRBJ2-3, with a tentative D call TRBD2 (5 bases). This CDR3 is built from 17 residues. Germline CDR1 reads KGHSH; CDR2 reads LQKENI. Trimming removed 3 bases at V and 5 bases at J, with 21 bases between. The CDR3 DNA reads TGTGCCAGCTCACCTCGCAGTCCCAGCCTTGCGGGAGATACGCAGTATTTT. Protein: CASSPRSPSLAGDTQYF.

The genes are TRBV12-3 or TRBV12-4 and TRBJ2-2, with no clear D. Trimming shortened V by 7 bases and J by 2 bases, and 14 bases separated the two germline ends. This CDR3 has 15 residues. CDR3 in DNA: TGTGCCAGCAAGCCCAGGACGGAAAACACCGGGGAGCTGTTTTTT. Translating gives CASKPRTENTGELFF.

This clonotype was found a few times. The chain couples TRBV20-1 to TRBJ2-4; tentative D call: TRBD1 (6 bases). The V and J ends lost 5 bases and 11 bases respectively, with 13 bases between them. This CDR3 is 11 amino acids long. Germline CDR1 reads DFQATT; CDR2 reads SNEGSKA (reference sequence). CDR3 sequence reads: CSAYRETVQYF. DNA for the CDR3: TGCAGTGCTTACAGGGAGACTGTTCAGTACTTC.

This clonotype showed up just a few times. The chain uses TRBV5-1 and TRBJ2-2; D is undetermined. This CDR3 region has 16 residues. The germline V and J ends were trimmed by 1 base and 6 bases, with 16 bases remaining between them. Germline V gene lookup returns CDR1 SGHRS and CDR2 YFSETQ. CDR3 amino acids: CASSLRTADVAGELFF. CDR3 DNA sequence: TGCGCCAGCAGCTTGAGGACCGCCGACGTCGCCGGGGAGCTGTTTTTT.

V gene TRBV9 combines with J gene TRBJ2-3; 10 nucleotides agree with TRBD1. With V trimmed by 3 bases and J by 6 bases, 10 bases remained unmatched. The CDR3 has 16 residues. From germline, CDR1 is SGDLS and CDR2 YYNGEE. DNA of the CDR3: TGTGCCAGCAGCGCTAGCCGGGACAGGGGAGTGGATACGCAGTATTTT. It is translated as CASSASRDRGVDTQYF.

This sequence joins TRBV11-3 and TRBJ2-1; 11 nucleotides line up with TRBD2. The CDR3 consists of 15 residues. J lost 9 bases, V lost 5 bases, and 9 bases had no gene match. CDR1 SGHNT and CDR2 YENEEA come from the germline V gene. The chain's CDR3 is CASSPSGTSGLEQFF. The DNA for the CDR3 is TGTGCCAGCAGCCCGTCCGGGACTAGCGGACTTGAGCAGTTCTTC.

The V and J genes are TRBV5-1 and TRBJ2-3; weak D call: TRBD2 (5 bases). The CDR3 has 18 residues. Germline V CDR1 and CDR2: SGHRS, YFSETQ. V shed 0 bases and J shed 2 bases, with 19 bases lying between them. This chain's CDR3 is CASSLGLRASRSTDTQYF. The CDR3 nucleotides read TGCGCCAGCAGCTTGGGTCTTCGGGCTAGCCGGTCCACAGATACGCAGTATTTT.

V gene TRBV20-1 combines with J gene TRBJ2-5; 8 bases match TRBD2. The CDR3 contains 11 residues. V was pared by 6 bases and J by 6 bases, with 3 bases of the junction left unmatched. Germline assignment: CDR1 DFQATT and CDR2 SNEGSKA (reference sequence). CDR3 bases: TGCAGTGCCGGGGGGGCCAAGACCCAGTACTTC. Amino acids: CSAGGAKTQYF.

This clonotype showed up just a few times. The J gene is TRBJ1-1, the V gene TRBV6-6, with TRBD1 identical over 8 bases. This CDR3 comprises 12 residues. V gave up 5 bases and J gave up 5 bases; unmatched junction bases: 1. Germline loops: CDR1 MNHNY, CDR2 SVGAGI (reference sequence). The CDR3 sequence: CASSHRGTEAFF. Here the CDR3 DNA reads TGTGCCAGCAGTCACAGGGGGACTGAAGCTTTCTTT.

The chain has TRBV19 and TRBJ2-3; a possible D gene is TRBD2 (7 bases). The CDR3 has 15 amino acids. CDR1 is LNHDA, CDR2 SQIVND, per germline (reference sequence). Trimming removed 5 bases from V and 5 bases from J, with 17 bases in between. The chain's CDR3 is CASSLTGGSRDTQYF. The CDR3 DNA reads TGTGCCAGTAGTCTCACGGGGGGCTCGAGAGATACGCAGTATTTT. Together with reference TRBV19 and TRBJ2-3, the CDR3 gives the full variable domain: DGGITQSPKYLFRKEGQNVTLSCEQNLNHDAMYWYRQDPGQGLRLIYYSQIVNDFQKGDIAEGYSVSREKKESFPLTVTSAQKNPTAFYLCASSLTGGSRDTQYFGPGTRLTVL.

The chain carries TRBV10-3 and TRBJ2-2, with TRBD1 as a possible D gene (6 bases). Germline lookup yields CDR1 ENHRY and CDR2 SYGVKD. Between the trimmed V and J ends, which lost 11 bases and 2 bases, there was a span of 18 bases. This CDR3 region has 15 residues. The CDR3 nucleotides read TGTGCCTCGGAACCGGGACACATAAACACCGGGGAGCTGTTTTTT. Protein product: CASEPGHINTGELFF.

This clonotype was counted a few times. The CDR3 protein is CASSEGDWANEQFF. The CDR3 DNA reads TGTGCCAGCAGCGAGGGGGATTGGGCTAATGAGCAGTTCTTC. This chain uses TRBV9 with TRBJ2-1; possible D gene TRBD1, 6 bases. The V and J ends lost 3 bases and 7 bases respectively, with 14 bases between them. CDR3 length equals 14 residues. Germline assignment: CDR1 SGDLS and CDR2 YYNGEE.

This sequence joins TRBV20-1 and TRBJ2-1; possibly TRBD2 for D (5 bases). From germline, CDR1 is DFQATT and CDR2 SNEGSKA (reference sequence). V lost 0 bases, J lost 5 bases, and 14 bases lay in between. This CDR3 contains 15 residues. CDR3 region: CSARDFGKGNNEQFF. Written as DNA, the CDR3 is TGCAGTGCTAGAGATTTCGGGAAAGGGAACAATGAGCAGTTCTTC.